This TCR beta chain was recovered during a study of early T cells in non-severe SARS-CoV-2 infection. Study outcomes and limitations: Private and CD4 specificities were missed by VDJdb matching, which favored anti-spike CD8 responses.

MiXCR was run by TCRdb on the 5' RACE reads, yielding one entry per CDR3 protein. The sample records over 35,000 distinct CDR3 sequences, approximately 6.3% being singletons. Looked up from germline, CDR1 is SGHAT and CDR2 is FQNNGV. V lost 3 bases, J lost 2 bases, and 1 base stayed unmatched. The CDR3 is 15 amino acids. This clonotype was seen many times. Its antigen is unknown. This sequence joins TRBV11-2 and TRBJ2-1, with 10 bases matching TRBD1. Sequencing used whole blood, obtained at baseline. The TCR was taken from an adult who was a healthcare worker with PCR-confirmed SARS-CoV-2 infection or an uninfected control (not recorded which). In nucleotides, the CDR3 is TGTGCCAGCAGCTTCGGACAGGGGGCCTACAATGAGCAGTTCTTC. The encoded protein is CASSFGQGAYNEQFF.